A single sample gave rise to the 16 T cell receptor beta chains below, sequenced in a study of cytomegalovirus exposure and HLA in healthy donors. Assay used: immunoSEQ multiplex PCR; TCRdb lists only in-frame clones, some missing. The repertoire holds 110,000 to 150,000 clones, with 80% to 90% as singletons. Sequencing was carried out using PBMCs. The origin of the receptors is a woman under 30 in good health and CMV-seropositive.

This chain links TRBV7-2 with TRBJ1-2, with D perhaps matching TRBD1 (6 bases). The CDR3 consists of 14 residues. Germline lookup yields CDR1 SGHTA and CDR2 FQGNSA. V dropped 8 bases and J dropped 8 bases, with 21 bases sitting between them. CDR3 sequence: CASATLRDTKGYTF. In DNA, the CDR3 is TGTGCCAGCGCAACCCTCCGGGACACCAAAGGCTACACCTTC. Full variable domain (remainder filled in from reference TRBV7-2 and TRBJ1-2): GAGVSQSPSNKVTEKGKDVELRCDPISGHTALYWYRQSLGQGLEFLIYFQGNSAPDKSGLPSDRFSAERTGGSVSTLTIQRTQQEDSAVYLCASATLRDTKGYTFGSGTRLTVV.

The rearrangement joins TRBV11-3 to TRBJ1-3; tentatively, D is TRBD1 (6 bases). V lost 5 bases and J 2 bases, leaving 7 bases between the germline ends. Germline lookup yields CDR1 SGHNT and CDR2 YENEEA. This CDR3 is built from 13 residues. CDR3 nucleotides: TGTGCCAGCAGCCCAGGGGCTGGAAACACCATATATTTT. Its protein product is CASSPGAGNTIYF.

In its sample, this clone was seen once. The chain is built from TRBV7-3 and TRBJ2-1; TRBD2 might be the D (6 bases). The CDR3 loop spans 17 amino acids. The ends were cut back, 5 bases at V and 4 bases at J, with 21 bases in the middle. Germline loops: CDR1 SGHTA, CDR2 FQGTGA. Here the CDR3 DNA reads TGTGCCAGCAGCCCCGTTCTAGCGAAGTACTTATACAATGAGCAGTTCTTC. It is translated as CASSPVLAKYLYNEQFF.

The V call is TRBV4-1, the J call TRBJ1-1; 9 bases match TRBD1. The V and J ends lost 2 bases and 4 bases, in that order; junction bases with no gene match: 5. Germline V gene sequence: CDR1 MGHRA, CDR2 YSYEKL. This CDR3 is 15 amino acids long. This CDR3 is CASSQRTGETTEAFF. CDR3 bases: TGCGCCAGCAGCCAAAGGACAGGGGAGACCACTGAAGCTTTCTTT.

This rearrangement joins TRBV15 to TRBJ1-4; D gene uncertain. This CDR3 has 12 residues. CDR1 and CDR2 from the germline V gene are LNHNV and YYDKDF (reference sequence). Trimming cost V 1 base and J 8 bases, with 5 bases left between them. CDR3 loop: CATSRVAEKLFF. As DNA, the CDR3 is TGTGCCACCAGCAGAGTGGCAGAAAAACTGTTTTTT. Drawing the rest from reference TRBV15 and TRBJ1-4, the complete variable domain is DAMVIQNPRYQVTQFGKPVTLSCSQTLNHNVMYWYQQKSSQAPKLLFHYYDKDFNNEADTPDNFQSRRPNTSFCFLDIRSPGLGDTAMYLCATSRVAEKLFFGSGTQLSVL.

The chain recombines TRBV2 with TRBJ2-5, with 7 bases fitting TRBD1. The junction had 5 bases not matched to a gene; V was cut back by 0 bases and J by 4 bases. Germline V gene data show CDR1 as SNHLY and CDR2 as FYNNEI. The length of the CDR3 is 15 residues. The CDR3 DNA reads TGTGCCAGCAGTGAAGCTGGGACAGTTGGAGAGACCCAGTACTTC. Its translation is CASSEAGTVGETQYF.

The V call is TRBV30, the J call TRBJ1-5, with D tentatively TRBD1 (5 bases). Trimming pared 2 bases from V and 7 bases from J, leaving 12 bases between. The CDR3 length is 13 residues. Germline values: CDR1 GTSNPN, CDR2 SVGIG (reference sequence). CDR3 DNA sequence: TGTGCCTGGAGTTTAAGGGGAAGGCAGCCCCAGCATTTT. Translated, it gives CAWSLRGRQPQHF.

This chain uses TRBV28 with TRBJ1-6; no clear D gene. There are 17 residues in the CDR3. Germline V gives CDR1 MDHEN, CDR2 SYDVKM. Trimming cost V 6 bases and J 0 bases, with 15 bases left between them. CDR3 sequence: CASRLGRDHSYNSPLHF. CDR3 bases: TGTGCCAGCAGGTTAGGGAGGGATCACTCCTATAATTCACCCCTCCACTTT.

This chain links TRBV10-3 with TRBJ2-5, with a possible D match to TRBD1 (6 bases). This CDR3 spans 14 amino acids. Trimming cost V 6 bases and J 2 bases, with 13 bases left between them. Germline V gene data show CDR1 as ENHRY and CDR2 as SYGVKD. Here the CDR3 reads CAIRQGMGQETQYF. The CDR3 DNA sequence: TGTGCCATCAGGCAGGGGATGGGGCAAGAGACCCAGTACTTC.

The DNA for the CDR3 is TGTGCCACCAGCAGACCCCCCGCTAGCGGGATTAACAACGAGCAGTACTTC. This encodes CATSRPPASGINNEQYF. The chain is built from TRBV15 and TRBJ2-7; TRBD2 aligns across 9 bases. From germline, CDR1 is LNHNV and CDR2 YYDKDF (reference sequence). This CDR3 has 17 residues. V was pared by 2 bases and J by 5 bases, with 13 bases of the junction left unmatched.

The chain couples TRBV7-2 to TRBJ1-2, with 9 bases aligning to TRBD1. The V segment lost 3 bases and the J segment 2 bases; nucleotides outside the gene matches: 7. Germline CDR1 reads SGHTA; CDR2 reads FQGNSA. This CDR3 region has 16 residues. DNA for the CDR3: TGTGCCAGCAGCTTCCCACCGGGACAGGGAAACTATGGCTACACCTTC. Its protein product is CASSFPPGQGNYGYTF. The whole variable domain, filled in from reference TRBV7-2 and TRBJ1-2, reads GAGVSQSPSNKVTEKGKDVELRCDPISGHTALYWYRQSLGQGLEFLIYFQGNSAPDKSGLPSDRFSAERTGGSVSTLTIQRTQQEDSAVYLCASSFPPGQGNYGYTFGSGTRLTVV.

The chain combines TRBV5-6 with TRBJ2-2; 10 positions match TRBD1. Germline assignment: CDR1 SGHDT and CDR2 YYEEEE. The CDR3 covers 16 residues. V dropped 4 bases and J dropped 5; count of bases not matched to a gene: 8. The CDR3 DNA is TGTGCCAGCAGCGTTAGGGACAGGGGATGGACCGGGGAGCTGTTTTTT. It specifies CASSVRDRGWTGELFF.

CDR3 nucleotides: TGTGCCACTAAAACGACAGGGGTTAATTCACCCCTCCACTTT. Its protein is CATKTTGVNSPLHF. The chain uses TRBV19 and TRBJ1-6; TRBD1 matches 8 bases. CDR1 is LNHDA and CDR2 is SQIVND in the germline V gene (reference sequence). After removal of 10 bases from V and 6 bases from J, the junction contained 8 bases not matched to a gene. The CDR3 covers 14 residues.

This chain links TRBV6-5 with TRBJ1-2, with D possibly matching TRBD1 (5 bases). Germline V CDR1 and CDR2: MNHEY, SVGAGI. Trimming pared 4 bases from V and 6 bases from J, leaving 12 bases between. This CDR3 contains 13 residues. Written as DNA, the CDR3 is TGTGCCAGCAGTTTCCGGGACTATGATGGCTACACCTTC. Amino acids: CASSFRDYDGYTF.

The chain is built from TRBV7-6 and TRBJ2-1, with 13 bases fitting TRBD2. The CDR3 is 20 residues long. With V trimmed by 3 bases and J by 7 bases, 18 bases remained unmatched. Germline assignment: CDR1 SGHVS and CDR2 FNYEAQ. DNA of the CDR3: TGTGCCAGCAGCTTGGCGGGACGTCCCATGACTAGCGGGAGGCGGAATGAGCAGTTCTTC. This gives the protein CASSLAGRPMTSGRRNEQFF.

V is TRBV30 and J is TRBJ2-2; D not certain. The V and J ends lost 1 base and 2 bases respectively, with 11 bases between them. Germline assignment: CDR1 GTSNPN and CDR2 SVGIG (reference sequence). CDR3 size: 15 residues. CDR3 sequence: CAWSASVTNTGELFF. Written as DNA, the CDR3 is TGTGCCTGGAGTGCCTCGGTAACTAACACCGGGGAGCTGTTTTTT.